This T cell receptor beta chain is from a study of response to subunit inactivated influenza vaccine. Findings of the study overall: The authors put forward the suggestion that each seasonal influenza vaccination may bring in only a limited number of new T cells.

TCRdb fed the RT-PCR reads into MiXCR, producing one record per CDR3 protein. The sample yields under 800,000 distinct CDR3 sequences, over 11% seen once. V lost 5 bases and J lost 3, with 11 bases in between. In germline, CDR1 is SGHKS, CDR2 YYEKEE (reference sequence). CDR3 length: 13 amino acids. This clonotype was recorded a few times. Its antigen is unidentified. This receptor was identified in a middle-aged man who received an inactivated influenza vaccine. The chain links TRBV5-5 to TRBJ1-2, with D possibly matching TRBD1 (5 bases). Source: PBMCs from blood, taken about 14 days before vaccination. CDR3 sequence: CASRLMGDYGYTF. CDR3 nucleotide sequence: TGTGCCAGCAGGCTGATGGGGGACTATGGCTACACCTTC.